The sequence of this TCR beta chain was determined in a study of blood T cells in healthy people across ages. Findings and caveats of the study: It was the long-lived donors that had more naive CD4+ cells and higher diversity than aged donors.

With 7 bases removed from V and 6 bases from J, the gap between germline ends came to 11 bases. This CDR3 region has 11 residues. Looked up from germline, CDR1 is SGHRS and CDR2 is YFSETQ. Comment on this clonotype: Its antigen is as yet unknown.

Primers used in a second PCR of about 6 to 12 cycles were a sample-barcoded 5' primer and a J-beta primer mix. TCRdb analysed the 5' RACE reads with MiXCR anew, one entry per CDR3 protein. The sample has 1.5 million or so distinct CDR3 sequences, about 40% seen once. Sequencing was done on a sample of blood. The chain couples TRBV5-1 to TRBJ2-7, with a weak D call TRBD2 (5 bases). The sequence came from a young woman in good health. As DNA, the CDR3 is TGCGCCAGCCGGGAAGGTTCCGAGCAGTACTTC. Protein sequence: CASREGSEQYF. Full variable domain (outside the CDR3, taken from reference TRBV5-1 and TRBJ2-7): KAGVTQTPRYLIKTRGQQVTLSCSPISGHRSVSWYQQTPGQGLQFLFEYFSETQRNKGNFPGRFSGRQFSNSRSEMNVSTLELGDSALYLCASREGSEQYFGPGTRLTVT.